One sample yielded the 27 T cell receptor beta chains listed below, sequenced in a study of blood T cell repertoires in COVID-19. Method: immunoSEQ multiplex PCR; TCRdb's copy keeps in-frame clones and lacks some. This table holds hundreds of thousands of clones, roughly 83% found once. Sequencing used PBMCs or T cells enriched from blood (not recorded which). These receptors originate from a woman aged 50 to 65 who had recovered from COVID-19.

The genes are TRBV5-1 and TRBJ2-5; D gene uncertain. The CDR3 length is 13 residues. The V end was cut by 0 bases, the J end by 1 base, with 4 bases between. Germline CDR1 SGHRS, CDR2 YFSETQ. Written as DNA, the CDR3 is TGCGCCAGCAGCTTGGCCCTCCAAGAGACCCAGTACTTC. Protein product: CASSLALQETQYF.

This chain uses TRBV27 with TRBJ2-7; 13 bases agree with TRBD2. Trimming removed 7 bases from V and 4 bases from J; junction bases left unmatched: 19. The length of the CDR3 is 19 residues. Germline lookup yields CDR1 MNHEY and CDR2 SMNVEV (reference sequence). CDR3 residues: CASTSPLYGLAGEGYEQYF. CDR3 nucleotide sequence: TGTGCCAGCACCTCCCCCCTCTACGGACTAGCGGGAGAGGGGTACGAGCAGTACTTC.

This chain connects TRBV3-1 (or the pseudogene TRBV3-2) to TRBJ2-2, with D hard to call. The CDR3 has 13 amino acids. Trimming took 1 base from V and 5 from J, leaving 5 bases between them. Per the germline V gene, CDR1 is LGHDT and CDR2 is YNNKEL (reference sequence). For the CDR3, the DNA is TGTGCCAGCAGCCAAGTCGGTACCGGGGAGCTGTTTTTT. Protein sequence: CASSQVGTGELFF.

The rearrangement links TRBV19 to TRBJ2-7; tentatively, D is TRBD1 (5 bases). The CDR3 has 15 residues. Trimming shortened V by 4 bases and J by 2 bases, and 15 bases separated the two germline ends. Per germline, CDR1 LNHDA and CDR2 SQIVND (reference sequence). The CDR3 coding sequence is TGTGCCAGTAGTAAGGACCCCATGGGGCCCTACGAGCAGTACTTC. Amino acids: CASSKDPMGPYEQYF. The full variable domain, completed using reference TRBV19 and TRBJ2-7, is DGGITQSPKYLFRKEGQNVTLSCEQNLNHDAMYWYRQDPGQGLRLIYYSQIVNDFQKGDIAEGYSVSREKKESFPLTVTSAQKNPTAFYLCASSKDPMGPYEQYFGPGTRLTVT.

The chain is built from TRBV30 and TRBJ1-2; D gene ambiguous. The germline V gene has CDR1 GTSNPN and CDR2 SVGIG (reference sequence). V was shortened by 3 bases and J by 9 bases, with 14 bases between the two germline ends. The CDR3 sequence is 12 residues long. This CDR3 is CAWSHSTSSYTF. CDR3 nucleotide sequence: TGTGCCTGGAGCCACAGTACGTCGAGCTACACCTTC.

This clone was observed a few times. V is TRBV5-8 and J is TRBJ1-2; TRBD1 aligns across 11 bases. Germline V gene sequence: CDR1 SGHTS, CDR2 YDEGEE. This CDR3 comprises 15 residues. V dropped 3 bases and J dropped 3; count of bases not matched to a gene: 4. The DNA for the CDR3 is TGTGCCAGCAGCTGGAGGACAGGGGGCGACTATGGCTACACCTTC. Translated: CASSWRTGGDYGYTF.

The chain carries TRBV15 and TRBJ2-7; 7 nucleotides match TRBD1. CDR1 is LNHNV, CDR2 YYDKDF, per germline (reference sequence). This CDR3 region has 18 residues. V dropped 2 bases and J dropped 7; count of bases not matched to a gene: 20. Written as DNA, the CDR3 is TGTGCCACCAGCAGACAACTCATCCGGGACAGCGTACTACGGGAGCAGTACTTC. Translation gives CATSRQLIRDSVLREQYF.

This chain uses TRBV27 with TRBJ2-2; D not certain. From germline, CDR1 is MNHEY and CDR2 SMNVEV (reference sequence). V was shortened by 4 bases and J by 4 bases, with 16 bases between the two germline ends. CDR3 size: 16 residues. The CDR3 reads CASSSLTGYGTGELFF. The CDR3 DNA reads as TGTGCCAGCAGTTCCCTCACCGGGTATGGCACCGGGGAGCTGTTTTTT.

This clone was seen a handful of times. CDR3 loop: CASSHRYSRGRSYGYTF. For the CDR3, the DNA is TGTGCCAGCAGTCACCGCTACTCCAGGGGGCGAAGCTATGGCTACACCTTC. This sequence joins TRBV28 and TRBJ1-2, with 8 nucleotides matching TRBD1. CDR3 length equals 17 residues. J lost 4 bases, V lost 5 bases, and 15 bases had no gene match. Germline V gene data show CDR1 as MDHEN and CDR2 as SYDVKM.

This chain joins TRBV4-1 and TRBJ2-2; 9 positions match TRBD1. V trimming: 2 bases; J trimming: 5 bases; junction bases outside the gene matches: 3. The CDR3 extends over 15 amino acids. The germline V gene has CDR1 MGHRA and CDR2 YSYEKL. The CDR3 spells CASSQTGGLTGELFF. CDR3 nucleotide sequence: TGCGCCAGCAGCCAAACAGGGGGCTTGACCGGGGAGCTGTTTTTT.

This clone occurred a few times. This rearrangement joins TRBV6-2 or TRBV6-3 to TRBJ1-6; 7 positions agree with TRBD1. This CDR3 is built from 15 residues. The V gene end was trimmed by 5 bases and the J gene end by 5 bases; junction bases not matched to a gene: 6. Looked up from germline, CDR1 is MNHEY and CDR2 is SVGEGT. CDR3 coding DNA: TGTGCCAGCAGTCGCATCGACAGGGATAATTCACCCCTCCACTTT. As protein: CASSRIDRDNSPLHF.

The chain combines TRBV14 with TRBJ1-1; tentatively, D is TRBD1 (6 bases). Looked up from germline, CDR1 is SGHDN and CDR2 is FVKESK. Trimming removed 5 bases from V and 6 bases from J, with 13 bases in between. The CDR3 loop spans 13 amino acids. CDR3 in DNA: TGTGCCAGCAGCTGGCGACAGGCGTCTGAAGCTTTCTTT. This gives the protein CASSWRQASEAFF.

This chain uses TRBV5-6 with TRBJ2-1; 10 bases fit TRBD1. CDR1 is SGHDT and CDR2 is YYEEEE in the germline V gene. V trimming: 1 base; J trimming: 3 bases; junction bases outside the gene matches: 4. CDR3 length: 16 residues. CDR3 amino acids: CASSLRRDRGYNEQFF. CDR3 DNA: TGTGCCAGCAGCTTGAGACGGGACAGGGGCTACAATGAGCAGTTCTTC.

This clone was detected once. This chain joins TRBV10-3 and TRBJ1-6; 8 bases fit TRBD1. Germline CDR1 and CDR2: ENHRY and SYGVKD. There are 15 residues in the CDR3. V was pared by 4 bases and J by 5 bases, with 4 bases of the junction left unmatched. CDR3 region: CAISAGGLHNSPLHF. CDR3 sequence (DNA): TGTGCCATCAGTGCAGGGGGCCTCCATAATTCACCCCTCCACTTT.

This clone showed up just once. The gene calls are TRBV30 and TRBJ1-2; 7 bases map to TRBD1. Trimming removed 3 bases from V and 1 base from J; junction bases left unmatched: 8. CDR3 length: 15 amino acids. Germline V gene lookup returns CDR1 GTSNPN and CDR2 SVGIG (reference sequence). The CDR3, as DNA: TGTGCCTGGAGCGACCTTCACAGGGGTAACTATGGCTACACCTTC. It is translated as CAWSDLHRGNYGYTF.

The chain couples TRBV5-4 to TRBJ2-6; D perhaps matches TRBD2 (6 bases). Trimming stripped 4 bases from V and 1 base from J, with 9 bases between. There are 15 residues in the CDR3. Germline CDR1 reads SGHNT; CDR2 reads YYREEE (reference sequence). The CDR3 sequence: CASSPGGSGANVLTF. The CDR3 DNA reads TGTGCCAGCAGCCCCGGAGGGTCTGGGGCCAACGTCCTGACTTTC.

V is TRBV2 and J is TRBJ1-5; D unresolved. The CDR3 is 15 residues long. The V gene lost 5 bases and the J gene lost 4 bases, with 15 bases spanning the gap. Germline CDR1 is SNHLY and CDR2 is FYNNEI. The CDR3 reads CASSHSGVGNQPQHF. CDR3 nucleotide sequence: TGTGCCAGCAGTCACTCGGGAGTGGGGAATCAGCCCCAGCATTTT.

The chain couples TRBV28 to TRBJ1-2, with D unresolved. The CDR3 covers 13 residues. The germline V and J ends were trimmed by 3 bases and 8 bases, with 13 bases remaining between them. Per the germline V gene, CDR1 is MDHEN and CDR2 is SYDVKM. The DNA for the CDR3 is TGTGCCAGCAGTTTGACGGGGATTAGAGGCTACACCTTC. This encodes CASSLTGIRGYTF.

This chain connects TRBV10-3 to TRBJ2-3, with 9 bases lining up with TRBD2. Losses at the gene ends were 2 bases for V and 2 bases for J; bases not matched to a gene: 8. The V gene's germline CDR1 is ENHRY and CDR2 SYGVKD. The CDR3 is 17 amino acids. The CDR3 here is CAISEPGLALPTDTQYF. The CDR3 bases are TGTGCCATCAGTGAGCCGGGACTAGCCCTCCCCACAGATACGCAGTATTTT.

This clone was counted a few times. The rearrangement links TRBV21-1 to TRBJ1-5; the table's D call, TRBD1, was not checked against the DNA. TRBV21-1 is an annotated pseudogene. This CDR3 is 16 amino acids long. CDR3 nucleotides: TGTGCCAGCAGCGCGGACAGGGACCATAGCAATCAGCCCCAGCATTTT. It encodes CASSADRDHSNQPQHF.

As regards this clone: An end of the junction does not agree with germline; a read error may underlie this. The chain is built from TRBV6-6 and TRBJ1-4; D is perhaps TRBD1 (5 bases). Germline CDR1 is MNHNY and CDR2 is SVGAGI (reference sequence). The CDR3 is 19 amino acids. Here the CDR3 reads CASSYYPQGLGTTNEKLFF. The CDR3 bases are TGTGCCAGCAGCTACTACCCCCAGGGACTCGGAACAACTAATGAAAAACTGTTTTTT.

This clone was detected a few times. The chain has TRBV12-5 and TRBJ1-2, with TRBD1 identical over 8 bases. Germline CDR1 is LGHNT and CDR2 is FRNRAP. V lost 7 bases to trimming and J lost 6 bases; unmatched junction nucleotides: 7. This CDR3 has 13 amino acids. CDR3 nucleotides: TGTGCTAGTGCAGTAGACAGGGGCAATGGCTACACCTTC. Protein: CASAVDRGNGYTF.

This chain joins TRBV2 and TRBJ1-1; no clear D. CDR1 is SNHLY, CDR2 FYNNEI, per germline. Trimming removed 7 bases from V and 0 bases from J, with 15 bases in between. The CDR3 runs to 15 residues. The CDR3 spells CASKHATGLNTEAFF. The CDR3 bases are TGTGCCAGCAAGCATGCGACTGGGTTGAACACTGAAGCTTTCTTT.

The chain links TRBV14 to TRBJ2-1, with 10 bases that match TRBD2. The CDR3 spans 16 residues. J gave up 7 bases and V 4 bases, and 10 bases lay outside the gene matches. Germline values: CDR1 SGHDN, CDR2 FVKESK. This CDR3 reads CASSRQGLAGVNEQFF. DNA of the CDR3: TGTGCCAGCAGCCGCCAGGGGCTAGCGGGAGTAAATGAGCAGTTCTTC. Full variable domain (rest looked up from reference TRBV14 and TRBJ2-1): EAGVTQFPSHSVIEKGQTVTLRCDPISGHDNLYWYRRVMGKEIKFLLHFVKESKQDESGMPNNRFLAERTGGTYSTLKVQPAELEDSGVYFCASSRQGLAGVNEQFFGPGTRLTVL.

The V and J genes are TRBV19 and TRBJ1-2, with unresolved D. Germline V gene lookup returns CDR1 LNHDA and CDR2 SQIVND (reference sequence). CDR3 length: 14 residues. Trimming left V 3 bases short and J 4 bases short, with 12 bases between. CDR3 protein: CASSILDGLYGYTF. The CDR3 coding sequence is TGTGCCAGTAGTATCCTCGACGGACTCTATGGCTACACCTTC.

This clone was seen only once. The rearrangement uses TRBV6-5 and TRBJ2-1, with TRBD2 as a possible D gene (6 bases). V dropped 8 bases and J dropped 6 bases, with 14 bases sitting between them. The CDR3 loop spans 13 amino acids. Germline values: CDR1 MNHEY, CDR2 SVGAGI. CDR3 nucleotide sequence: TGTGCCAGCTGGCGGGGCCTGGGCAATGAGCAGTTCTTC. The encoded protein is CASWRGLGNEQFF.

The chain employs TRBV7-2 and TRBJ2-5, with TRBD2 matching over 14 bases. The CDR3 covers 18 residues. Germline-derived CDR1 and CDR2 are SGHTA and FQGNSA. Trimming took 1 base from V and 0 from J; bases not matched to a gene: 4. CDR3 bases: TGTGCCAGCAGCTTAGGGACTAGCGGGGGGAAGGACCAAGAGACCCAGTACTTC. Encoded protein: CASSLGTSGGKDQETQYF. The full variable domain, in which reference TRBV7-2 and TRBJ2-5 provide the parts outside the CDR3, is GAGVSQSPSNKVTEKGKDVELRCDPISGHTALYWYRQSLGQGLEFLIYFQGNSAPDKSGLPSDRFSAERTGGSVSTLTIQRTQQEDSAVYLCASSLGTSGGKDQETQYFGPGTRLLVL.